These T cell receptor beta chains were read from a single sample in a study of low-dose radiotherapy and immunotherapy resistance in tumors. MiXCR was run by TCRdb on the reads, yielding one entry per CDR3 protein. Of about 44,000 distinct CDR3 sequences listed, 25% to 30% are singletons. Sequencing was performed on PBMCs, taken after low-dose radiotherapy plus immunotherapy. The receptor set was obtained from a male donor with prostate cancer. CDR3s include the opening cysteine and the closing phenylalanine or tryptophan. The D gene is left open where the match is weak.

D: .; V: TRBV29-1; J: TRBJ1-2; CDR3: CSVRTDPYGYTF
D: .; V: TRBV6-5; J: TRBJ1-2; CDR3: CASSDWDGYGYTF
D: TRBD2; V: TRBV29-1; J: TRBJ2-7; CDR3: CSVKLAAYEQYF
D: .; V: TRBV6-2/TRBV6-3; J: TRBJ1-2; CDR3: CASNTAARDGYTF
D: .; V: TRBV19; J: TRBJ2-7; CDR3: CASSIHAGQGGEQYF
D: TRBD1; V: TRBV20-1; J: TRBJ1-6; CDR3: CSASPAGGYNSPLHF
D: .; V: TRBV6-4; J: TRBJ2-1; CDR3: CASKPSFFTYNEQFF
D: .; V: TRBV15; J: TRBJ2-3; CDR3: CATSRDRPNTQYF
D: TRBD2; V: TRBV13; J: TRBJ2-1; CDR3: CASKFSSGGGNEQFF
D: .; V: TRBV7-9; J: TRBJ1-2; CDR3: CASSSGTVPRGYTF
D: .; V: TRBV24-1; J: TRBJ2-2; CDR3: CATSDLRAGELFF
D: .; V: TRBV5-1; J: TRBJ2-7; CDR3: CASSLVTTYEQYF
D: TRBD1; V: TRBV24-1; J: TRBJ2-1; CDR3: CATGQGYNEQFF
D: .; V: TRBV28; J: TRBJ2-7; CDR3: CASSLYGEEQYF
D: TRBD2; V: TRBV5-1; J: TRBJ2-1; CDR3: CASSAGGNLQYEQFF
D: .; V: TRBV20-1; J: TRBJ1-5; CDR3: CSAGGKGNQPQHF
D: TRBD2; V: TRBV5-6; J: TRBJ2-3; CDR3: CASSLGLAEYIDTQYF
D: TRBD1; V: TRBV6-8; J: TRBJ1-5; CDR3: CASSRYRDSLNQPQHF
D: .; V: TRBV18; J: TRBJ2-2; CDR3: CASSPRGRGLNTGELFF
D: .; V: TRBV6-2/TRBV6-3; J: TRBJ2-7; CDR3: CASSYDDRREQYF
D: TRBD1; V: TRBV7-9; J: TRBJ2-7; CDR3: CASSPDGQGGAEQYF
D: .; V: TRBV7-3; J: TRBJ1-6; CDR3: CASSLQGMGNSPLHF
D: .; V: TRBV27; J: TRBJ1-5; CDR3: CASSLSVQSNQPQHF
D: TRBD1; V: TRBV25-1; J: TRBJ2-5; CDR3: CASQWGQGALKTQYF
D: .; V: TRBV28; J: TRBJ2-7; CDR3: CASIDRQFPSYEQYF
D: TRBD1; V: TRBV5-1; J: TRBJ1-1; CDR3: CASSLEYQGGTEAFF
D: .; V: TRBV29-1; J: TRBJ1-1; CDR3: CSVEGEEGNTEAFF
D: .; V: TRBV11-2; J: TRBJ2-2; CDR3: CASSSPGDRWGDTGELFF